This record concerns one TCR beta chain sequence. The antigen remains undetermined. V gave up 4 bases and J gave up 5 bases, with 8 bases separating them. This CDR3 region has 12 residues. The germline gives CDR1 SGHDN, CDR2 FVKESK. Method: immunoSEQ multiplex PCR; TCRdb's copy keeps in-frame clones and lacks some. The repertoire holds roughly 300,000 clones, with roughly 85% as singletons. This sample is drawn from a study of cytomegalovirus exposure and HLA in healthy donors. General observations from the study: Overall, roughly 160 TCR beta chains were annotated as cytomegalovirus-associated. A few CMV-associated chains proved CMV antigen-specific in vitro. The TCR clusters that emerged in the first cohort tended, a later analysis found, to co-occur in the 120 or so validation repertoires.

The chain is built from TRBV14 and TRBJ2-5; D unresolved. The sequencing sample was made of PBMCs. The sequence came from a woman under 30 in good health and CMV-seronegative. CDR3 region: CASSLTLETQYF. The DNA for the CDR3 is TGTGCCAGCAGCCTGACTTTGGAGACCCAGTACTTC. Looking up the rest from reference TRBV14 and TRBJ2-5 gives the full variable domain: EAGVTQFPSHSVIEKGQTVTLRCDPISGHDNLYWYRRVMGKEIKFLLHFVKESKQDESGMPNNRFLAERTGGTYSTLKVQPAELEDSGVYFCASSLTLETQYFGPGTRLLVL.